This paragraph covers one T cell receptor (beta chain) sequence. One entry per CDR3 protein results from TCRdb running MiXCR on the 5' RACE reads. Of 450,000 or so distinct CDR3 sequences in the sample, more than 20% are singletons; the top ten hold about 2.9%. The source of the sample is a study of identical twins. The length of the CDR3 is 14 residues. Germline loops: CDR1 SEHNR, CDR2 FQNEAQ (reference sequence). Trimming stripped 4 bases from V and 4 bases from J, with 11 bases between. This sample also appeared in a second study, on T cells expressing NK-cell markers.

The specimen sequenced was CD4+ T cells sorted from blood. The chain joins TRBV7-9 to TRBJ1-3, with D possibly matching TRBD1 (5 bases). The TCR originated in a woman between 18 and 29 years old in good health. Here the CDR3 reads CASSSGQAGNTIYF. The CDR3 bases are TGTGCCAGCAGCTCCGGACAAGCCGGAAACACCATATATTTT.